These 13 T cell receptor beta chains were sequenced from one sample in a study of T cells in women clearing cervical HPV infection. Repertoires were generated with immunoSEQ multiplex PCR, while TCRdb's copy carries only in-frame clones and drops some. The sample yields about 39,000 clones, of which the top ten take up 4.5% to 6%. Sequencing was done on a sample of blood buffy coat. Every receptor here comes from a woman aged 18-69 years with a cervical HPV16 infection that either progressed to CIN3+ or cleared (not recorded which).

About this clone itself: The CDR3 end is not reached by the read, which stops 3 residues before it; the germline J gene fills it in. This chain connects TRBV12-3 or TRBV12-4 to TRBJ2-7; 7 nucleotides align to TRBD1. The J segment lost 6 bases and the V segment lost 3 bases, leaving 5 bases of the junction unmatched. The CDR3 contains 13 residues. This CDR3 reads CASSFGQVREQYF. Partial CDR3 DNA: TGTGCCAGCAGTTTTGGACAGGTCCGCGAG.

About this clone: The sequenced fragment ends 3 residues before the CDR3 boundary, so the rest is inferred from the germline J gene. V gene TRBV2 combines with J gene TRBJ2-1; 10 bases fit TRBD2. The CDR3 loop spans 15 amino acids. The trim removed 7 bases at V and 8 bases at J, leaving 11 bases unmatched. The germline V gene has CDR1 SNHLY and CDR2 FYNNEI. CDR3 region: CASIADSGGFDEQFF. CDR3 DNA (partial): TGTGCCAGCATAGCAGATAGCGGGGGGTTTGATGAG.

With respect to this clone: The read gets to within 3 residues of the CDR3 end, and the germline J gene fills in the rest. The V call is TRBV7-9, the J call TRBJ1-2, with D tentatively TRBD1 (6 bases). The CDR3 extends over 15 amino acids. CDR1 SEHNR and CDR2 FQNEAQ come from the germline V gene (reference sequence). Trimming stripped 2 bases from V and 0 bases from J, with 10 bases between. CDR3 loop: CASSLIGQPNYGYTF. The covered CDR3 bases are TGTGCCAGCAGCTTAATCGGACAGCCTAACTATGGC.

CDR3 bases read: TGTGCCAGCAGTTTTCGGACAGGGGAAGGAAGCGAG. Residues: CASSFRTGEGSE. The full CDR3 protein is CASSFRTGEGSEQYF. The rearrangement links TRBV11-3 to TRBJ2-7; 9 nucleotides match TRBD1. The read halts 3 residues ahead of the CDR3 end, with the missing end drawn from the germline J gene. CDR1 and CDR2 (germline): SGHNT, YENEEA. Trimming at V came to 6 bases and at J to 6 bases, leaving 12 bases not matched to a gene. The CDR3 spans 15 residues.

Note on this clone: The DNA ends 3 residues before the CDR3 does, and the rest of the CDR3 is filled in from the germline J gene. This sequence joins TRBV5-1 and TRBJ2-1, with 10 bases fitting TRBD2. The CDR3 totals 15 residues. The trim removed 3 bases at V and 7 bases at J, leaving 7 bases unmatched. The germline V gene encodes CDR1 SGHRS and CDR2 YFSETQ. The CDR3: CASSYGPGLANEQFF. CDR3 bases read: TGCGCCAGCAGCTACGGTCCGGGACTAGCGAATGAG.

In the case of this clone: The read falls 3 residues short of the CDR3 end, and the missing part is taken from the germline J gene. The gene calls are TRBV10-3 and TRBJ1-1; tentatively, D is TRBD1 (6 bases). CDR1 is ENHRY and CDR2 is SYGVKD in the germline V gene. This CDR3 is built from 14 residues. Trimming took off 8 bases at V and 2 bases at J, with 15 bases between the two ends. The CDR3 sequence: CAIGSSGANTEAFF. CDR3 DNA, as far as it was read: TGTGCCATCGGATCATCAGGGGCAAACACTGAA.

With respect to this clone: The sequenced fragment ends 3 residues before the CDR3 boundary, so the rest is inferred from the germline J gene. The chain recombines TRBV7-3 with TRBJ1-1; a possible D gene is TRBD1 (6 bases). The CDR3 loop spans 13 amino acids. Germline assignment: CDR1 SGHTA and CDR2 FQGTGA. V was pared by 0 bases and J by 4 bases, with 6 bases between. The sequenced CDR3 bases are TGTGCCAGCAGCTTAACAGGGGGCACTGAA. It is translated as CASSLTGGTE. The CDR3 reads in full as CASSLTGGTEAFF. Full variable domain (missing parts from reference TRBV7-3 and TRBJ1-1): GAGVSQTPSNKVTEKGKYVELRCDPISGHTALYWYRQSLGQGPEFLIYFQGTGAADDSGLPNDRFFAVRPEGSVSTLKIQRTERGDSAVYLCASSLTGGTEAFFGQGTRLTVV.

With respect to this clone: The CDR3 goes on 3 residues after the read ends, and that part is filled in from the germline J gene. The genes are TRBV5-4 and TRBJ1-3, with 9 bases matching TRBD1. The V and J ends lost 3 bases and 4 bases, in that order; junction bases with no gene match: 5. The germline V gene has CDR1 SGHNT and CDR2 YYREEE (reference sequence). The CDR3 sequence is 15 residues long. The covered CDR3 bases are TGTGCCAGCAGCTCGGGACAGGGCCCCGGAAACACC. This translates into CASSSGQGPGNT. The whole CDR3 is CASSSGQGPGNTIYF.

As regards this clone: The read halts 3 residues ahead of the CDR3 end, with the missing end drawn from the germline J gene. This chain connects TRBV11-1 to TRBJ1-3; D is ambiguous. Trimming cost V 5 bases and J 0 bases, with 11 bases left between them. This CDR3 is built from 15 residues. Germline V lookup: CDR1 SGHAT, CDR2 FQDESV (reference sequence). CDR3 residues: CASSGLGISGNTIYF. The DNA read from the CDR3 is TGTGCCAGCAGCGGACTCGGGATCTCTGGAAACACC. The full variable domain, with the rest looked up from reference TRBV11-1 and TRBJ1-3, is EAEVAQSPRYKITEKSQAVAFWCDPISGHATLYWYRQILGQGPELLVQFQDESVVDDSQLPKDRFSAERLKGVDSTLKIQPAELGDSAMYLCASSGLGISGNTIYFGEGSWLTVV.

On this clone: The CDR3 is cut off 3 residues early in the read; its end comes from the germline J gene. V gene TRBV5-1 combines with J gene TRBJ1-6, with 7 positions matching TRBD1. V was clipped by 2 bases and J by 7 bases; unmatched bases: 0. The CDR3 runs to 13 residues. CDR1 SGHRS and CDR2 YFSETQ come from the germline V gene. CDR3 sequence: CASSLQGNSPLHF. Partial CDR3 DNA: TGCGCCAGCAGCTTACAGGGGAATTCACCC.

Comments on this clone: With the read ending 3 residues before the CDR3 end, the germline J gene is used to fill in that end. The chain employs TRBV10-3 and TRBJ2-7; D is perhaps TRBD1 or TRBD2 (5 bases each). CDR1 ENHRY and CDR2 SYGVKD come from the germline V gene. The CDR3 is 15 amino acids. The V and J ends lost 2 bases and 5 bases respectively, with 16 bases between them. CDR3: CAISEAGEGFHEQYF. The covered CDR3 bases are TGTGCCATCAGTGAGGCCGGAGAGGGGTTCCACGAG.

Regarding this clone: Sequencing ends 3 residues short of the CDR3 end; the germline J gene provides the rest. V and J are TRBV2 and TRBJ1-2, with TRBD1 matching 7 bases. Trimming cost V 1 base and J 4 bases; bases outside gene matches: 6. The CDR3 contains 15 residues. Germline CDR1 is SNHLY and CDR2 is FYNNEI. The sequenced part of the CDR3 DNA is TGTGCCAGCAGTGAAGGGGGGACAGCGCTCTATGGC. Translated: CASSEGGTALYG. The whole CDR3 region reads CASSEGGTALYGYTF.

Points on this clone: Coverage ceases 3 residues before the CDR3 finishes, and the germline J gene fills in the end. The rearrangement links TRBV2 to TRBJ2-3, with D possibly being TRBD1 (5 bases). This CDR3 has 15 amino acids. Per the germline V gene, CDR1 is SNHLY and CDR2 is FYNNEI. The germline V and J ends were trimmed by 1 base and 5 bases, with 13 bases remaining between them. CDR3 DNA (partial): TGTGCCAGCAGTGAAGAGATGAGTACAGGAGATACG. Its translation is CASSEEMSTGDT. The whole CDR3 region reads CASSEEMSTGDTQYF. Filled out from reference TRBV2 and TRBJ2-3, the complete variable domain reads EPEVTQTPSHQVTQMGQEVILRCVPISNHLYFYWYRQILGQKVEFLVSFYNNEISEKSEIFDDQFSVERPDGSNFTLKIRSTKLEDSAMYFCASSEEMSTGDTQYFGPGTRLTVL.